Presented here are 7 T cell receptor beta chains from one specimen sequenced in a study of blood T cell repertoires in COVID-19. Libraries were prepared by immunoSEQ multiplex PCR; TCRdb keeps only in-frame clonotypes and omits some of them. The data show some 150,000 clones, around 86% seen once. The source material was peripheral blood. The receptors were sampled from a woman of 80 years or more with acute or convalescent COVID-19.

The chain is built from TRBV7-2 and TRBJ1-3; 8 nucleotides align to TRBD1. J lost 2 bases, V lost 2 bases, and 8 bases had no gene match. Germline V gives CDR1 SGHTA, CDR2 FQGNSA. The CDR3 consists of 17 residues. The CDR3 sequence: CASSLFQGASTGNTIYF. In DNA, the CDR3 is TGTGCCAGCAGCTTATTTCAGGGGGCGAGCACTGGAAACACCATATATTTT.

This chain joins TRBV30 and TRBJ1-3; D uncertain. Germline assignment: CDR1 GTSNPN and CDR2 SVGIG (reference sequence). The ends were cut back, 4 bases at V and 4 bases at J, with 14 bases in the middle. This CDR3 has 14 amino acids. CDR3 nucleotide sequence: TGTGCCTGGAATGGGAGATCGAGAGGAAACACCATATATTTT. Its protein product is CAWNGRSRGNTIYF.

This clone came up once. The V gene is TRBV14, the J gene TRBJ1-2; 8 bases are a match to TRBD1. The junction had 12 bases not matched to a gene; V was cut back by 0 bases and J by 0 bases. The CDR3 length is 19 residues. The V gene's germline CDR1 is SGHDN and CDR2 FVKESK. Here the CDR3 DNA reads TGTGCCAGCAGCCAAGATTTCGGACTCAGGACAGGGCCTAACTATGGCTACACCTTC. Translated: CASSQDFGLRTGPNYGYTF. Full variable domain (missing parts from reference TRBV14 and TRBJ1-2): EAGVTQFPSHSVIEKGQTVTLRCDPISGHDNLYWYRRVMGKEIKFLLHFVKESKQDESGMPNNRFLAERTGGTYSTLKVQPAELEDSGVYFCASSQDFGLRTGPNYGYTFGSGTRLTVV.

The V call is TRBV2, the J call TRBJ1-2; 11 nucleotides align to TRBD1. The CDR3 has 16 amino acids. CDR1 and CDR2 from the germline V gene are SNHLY and FYNNEI. The junction had 12 bases not matched to a gene; V was cut back by 6 bases and J by 6 bases. The CDR3 region is CASSPRGQGVKNGYTF. DNA for the CDR3: TGTGCCAGCAGCCCCCGGGGACAGGGGGTAAAAAATGGCTACACCTTC.

In this sample, this clone turned up once. The chain joins TRBV6-1 to TRBJ2-7, with no clear D. The V end lost 1 base, the J end lost 10 bases, and 14 bases lay between the germline ends. In germline, CDR1 is MNHNS, CDR2 SASEGT. This CDR3 has 13 residues. The CDR3 here is CASSEGSKQFQYF. In DNA, the CDR3 is TGTGCCAGCAGTGAAGGGAGTAAGCAATTTCAGTACTTC.

The V gene is TRBV10-3, the J gene TRBJ2-7, with 12 bases lining up with TRBD2. V shed 3 bases and J 5 bases; nucleotides not matched to a gene: 5. The CDR3 spans 15 residues. The germline CDR1 and CDR2 sequences are ENHRY and SYGVKD. The CDR3 here is CAISEASGGAHEQYF. The CDR3 region has the DNA TGTGCCATCAGTGAAGCTAGCGGGGGGGCCCACGAGCAGTACTTC.

Only a few counts were recorded for this clone. The gene calls are TRBV7-8 and TRBJ2-1; 10 bases line up with TRBD2. Germline V lookup: CDR1 SGHVS, CDR2 FQNEAQ. This CDR3 comprises 16 residues. After removal of 3 bases from V and 8 bases from J, the junction contained 10 bases not matched to a gene. The CDR3 DNA reads as TGTGCCAGCAGCTTCATCGGTAGCGGGAGGCACCATGAGCAGTTCTTC. Translation: CASSFIGSGRHHEQFF.